Sequencing of this T cell receptor (beta chain) was carried out in a study of Ad26.COV2.S vaccination and SARS-CoV-2 variants. Across the whole study: Ad26.COV2.S was injected intramuscularly once or twice, 56 days apart. Points from the study as a whole: Responses of T cells in total may have been underestimated by the TCR breadth and depth analyses. It was found that vaccine and placebo recipients had similar non-spike TCR breadth.

TCRdb keeps only in-frame clones here, not all; method: immunoSEQ multiplex PCR. The sample includes roughly 400,000 clones, 90% of them seen just once. Noted treatment: roughly 19 received Ad26.COV2.S at low or high dose, single or two shots; about 5 received placebo; per-sample allocation not given. The samples date from day 63 after the first vaccine or placebo injection. Aged 18-55 years, donor was enrolled in Boston in about 2020. About this clone itself: No antigen is known for it.

The CDR3 totals 15 residues. Trimming took 6 bases from V and 4 from J, leaving 15 bases between them. In germline, CDR1 is KGHSH, CDR2 LQKENI. This chain joins TRBV18 and TRBJ2-2, with D tentatively TRBD1 (5 bases). The material sequenced was peripheral blood, taken in a trial of Ad26.COV2.S vaccine versus placebo. The sequence came from a person between 18 and 65 years old who received the Ad26.COV2.S COVID-19 vaccine or a placebo. The CDR3 DNA reads TGTGCCAGCTCCCCAGGGCAGGTCTCCACCGGGGAGCTGTTTTTT. Protein product: CASSPGQVSTGELFF.